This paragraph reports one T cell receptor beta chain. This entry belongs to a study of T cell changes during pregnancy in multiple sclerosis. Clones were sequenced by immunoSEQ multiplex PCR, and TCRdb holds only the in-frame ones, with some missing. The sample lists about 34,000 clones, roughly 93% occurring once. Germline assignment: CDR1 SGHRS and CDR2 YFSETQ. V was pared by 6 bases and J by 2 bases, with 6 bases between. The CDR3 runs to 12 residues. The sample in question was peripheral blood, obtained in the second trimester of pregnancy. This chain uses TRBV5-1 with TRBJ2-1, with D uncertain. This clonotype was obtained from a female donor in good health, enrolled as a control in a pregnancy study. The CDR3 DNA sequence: TGCGCCAGCACCGGAGCCTACAATGAGCAGTTCTTC. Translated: CASTGAYNEQFF.